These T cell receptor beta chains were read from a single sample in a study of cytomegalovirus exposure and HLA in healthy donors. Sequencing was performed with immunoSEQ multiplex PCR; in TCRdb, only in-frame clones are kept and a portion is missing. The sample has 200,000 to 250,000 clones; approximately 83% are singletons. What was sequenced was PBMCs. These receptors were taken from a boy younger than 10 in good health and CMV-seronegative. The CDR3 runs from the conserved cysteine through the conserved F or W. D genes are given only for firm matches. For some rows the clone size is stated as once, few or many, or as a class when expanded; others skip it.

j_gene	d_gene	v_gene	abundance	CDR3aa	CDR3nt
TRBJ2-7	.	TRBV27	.	CASSLTAESSYEQYF	TGTGCCAGCAGTTTAACTGCCGAAAGCTCCTACGAGCAGTACTTC
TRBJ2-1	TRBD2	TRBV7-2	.	CASSLTSDAYNEQFF	TGTGCCAGCAGCTTAACTAGCGATGCCTACAATGAGCAGTTCTTC
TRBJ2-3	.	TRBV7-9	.	CASSSWAGRGHTDTQYF	TGTGCCAGCAGCTCATGGGCAGGGCGGGGGCACACAGATACGCAGTATTTT
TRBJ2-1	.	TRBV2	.	CASKWQFPETYNEQFF	TGTGCCAGCAAATGGCAGTTCCCCGAAACATACAATGAGCAGTTCTTC
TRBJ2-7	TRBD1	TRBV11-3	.	CASSLGRDRSYEQYF	TGTGCCAGCAGCTTAGGCCGGGACAGGTCCTACGAGCAGTACTTC
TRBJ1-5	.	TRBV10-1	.	CASRGEGGDQPQHF	TGCGCCAGCAGAGGGGAGGGGGGCGATCAGCCCCAGCATTTT
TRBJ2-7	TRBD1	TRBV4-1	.	CASSHPGQGGEQYF	TGCGCCAGCAGCCACCCGGGACAGGGTGGCGAGCAGTACTTC
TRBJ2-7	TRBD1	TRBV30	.	CAWRDRGWTDEQYF	TGTGCCTGGAGGGACAGGGGATGGACCGACGAGCAGTACTTC
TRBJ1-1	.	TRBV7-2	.	CASSPRHPNTEAFF	TGTGCCAGCAGCCCCAGGCACCCGAACACTGAAGCTTTCTTT
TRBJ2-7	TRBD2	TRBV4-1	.	CASSGSSGTYEQYF	TGCGCCAGCAGCGGGTCTAGCGGTACCTACGAGCAGTACTTC
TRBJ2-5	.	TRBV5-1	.	CASSEQRETQYF	TGCGCCAGCAGCGAACAGCGGGAGACCCAGTACTTC
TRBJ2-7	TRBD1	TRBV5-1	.	CASSPAAGTGGYEQYF	TGCGCCAGCAGCCCGGCCGCCGGGACAGGGGGCTACGAGCAGTACTTC
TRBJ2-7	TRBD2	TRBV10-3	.	CAIRRLAGGPGSYEQYF	TGTGCCATCAGGAGACTAGCGGGGGGGCCAGGCAGTTACGAGCAGTACTTC
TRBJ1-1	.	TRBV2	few	CASSDVGRLGAFF	TGTGCCAGCAGTGATGTGGGCCGGCTGGGTGCTTTCTTT
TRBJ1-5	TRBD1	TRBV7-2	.	CASSLQGARQPQHF	TGTGCCAGCAGCTTACAGGGGGCACGTCAGCCCCAGCATTTT
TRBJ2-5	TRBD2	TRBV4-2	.	CASSQGFLGGGAWETQYF	TGTGCCAGCAGCCAAGGTTTCCTAGGCGGGGGGGCATGGGAGACCCAGTACTTC
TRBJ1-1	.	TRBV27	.	CASSPGRGNTEAFF	TGTGCCAGCAGTCCAGGCAGGGGGAACACTGAAGCTTTCTTT
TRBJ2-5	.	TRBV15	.	CATSRESVRGQETQYF	TGTGCCACCAGCAGAGAGTCGGTCAGGGGACAAGAGACCCAGTACTTC
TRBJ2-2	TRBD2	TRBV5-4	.	CASSFPGTTPGELFF	TGTGCCAGCAGCTTCCCTGGGACTACCCCCGGGGAGCTGTTTTTT
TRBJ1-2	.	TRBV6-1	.	CASSVKQVANYGYTF	TGTGCCAGCAGTGTAAAGCAGGTCGCTAACTATGGCTACACCTTC
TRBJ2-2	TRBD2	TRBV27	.	CASSSYTAGLAGTGELFF	TGTGCCAGCAGTTCATATACAGCGGGACTAGCGGGCACCGGGGAGCTGTTTTTT
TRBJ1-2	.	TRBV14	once	CASSPHRGSGYTF	TGTGCCAGCAGCCCTCATCGGGGGAGTGGCTACACCTTC
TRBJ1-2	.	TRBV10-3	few	CAITTDSLSYGYTF	TGTGCCATCACTACGGACAGCTTGTCTTATGGCTACACCTTC
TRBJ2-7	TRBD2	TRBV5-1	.	CASSWTSGTAYEQYF	TGCGCCAGCAGCTGGACTAGCGGGACAGCCTACGAGCAGTACTTC
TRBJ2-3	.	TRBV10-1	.	CASSESSITDTQYF	TGCGCCAGCAGTGAGTCAAGCATCACAGATACGCAGTATTTT
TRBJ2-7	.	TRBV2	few	CASILQGRYEQYF	TGTGCCAGCATCTTACAGGGCCGATACGAGCAGTACTTC
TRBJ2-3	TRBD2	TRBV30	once	CAWKAGGLAGADTQYF	TGTGCCTGGAAAGCGGGGGGACTAGCAGGGGCAGATACGCAGTATTTT
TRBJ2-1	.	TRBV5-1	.	CASSLAGEQFF	TGCGCCAGCAGCTTGGCGGGGGAGCAGTTCTTC
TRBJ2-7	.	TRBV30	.	CAWSTSSLGYEQYF	TGTGCCTGGAGCACTAGCTCCCTAGGCTACGAGCAGTACTTC